The source of this TCR beta chain is a study of cytomegalovirus exposure and HLA in healthy donors. Study details: HLA-typed donors contributed some 87 million unique TCRs, which were held in an early data release. Of over 300 genotyped donors, roughly 81% clustered with self-reported Caucasian donors.

The PCR was carried out with 60 Vbeta primers and 13 Jbeta primers. Repertoires were generated with immunoSEQ multiplex PCR, while TCRdb's copy carries only in-frame clones and drops some. This table holds about 180,000 clones, approximately 80% found once. Germline CDR1 reads SGHTA; CDR2 reads FQGTGA. There are 14 residues in the CDR3. After removal of 5 bases from V and 5 bases from J, the junction contained 4 bases not matched to a gene. In this sample, this clone turned up once. Its target is not known. Study conclusions and caveats: Three chains linked to CMV were shown in vitro to be specific for CMV antigens.

The TCR comes from a girl under 18 in good health and CMV-seropositive. The V and J genes are TRBV7-3 and TRBJ2-1; 9 bases agree with TRBD2. Sequencing input: PBMCs. CDR3: CASSLGTSNNEQFF. CDR3 nucleotides: TGTGCCAGCAGCCTCGGGACTAGCAACAATGAGCAGTTCTTC. Complete variable domain (other parts from reference TRBV7-3 and TRBJ2-1): GAGVSQTPSNKVTEKGKYVELRCDPISGHTALYWYRQSLGQGPEFLIYFQGTGAADDSGLPNDRFFAVRPEGSVSTLKIQRTERGDSAVYLCASSLGTSNNEQFFGPGTRLTVL.